This paragraph covers one T cell receptor (beta chain) sequence. This clonotype appeared a few times. Its specific antigen is unknown. No qualities accompany the bases; no much larger clone lies one base away. This specimen belongs to a study of response to subunit inactivated influenza vaccine (dated by TCRdb to 2016 to 2019). Regarding the research as a whole: To follow how T cells responded to a trivalent subunit inactivated influenza vaccine, the researchers relied on deep quantitative profiling of the T cell receptor repertoire.

CDR1 KGHDR and CDR2 SFDVKD were looked up in the germline V gene. Trimming costs V 2 bases and J 2 bases, and their ends lie 10 bases apart. The CDR3 runs 15 amino acids, cysteine and phenylalanine included. Just the 45-base CDR3 DNA is kept, in frame starting at base 1. Here is what the overall study found, with its caveats: The authors proposed that each seasonal influenza vaccination may bring in only a limited number of new T cells.

Receptor libraries were prepared by RT-PCR. Sequenced using an Illumina HiSeq 2500. TCRdb applied fastp at Q25 and MiXCR to the public reads, then kept only in-frame beta chains. All rows with the same CDR3 protein become a single entry with the most common DNA and genes. Counted in this sample were 590,000 or so distinct CDR3 sequences; approximately 14% of them appeared once. The ten largest clones capture less than 9% of the sample. The sequences come from PBMCs from blood, collected 14 to 15 days before vaccination. This clonotype originated in a man between 45 and 60 years old who received an inactivated influenza vaccine. Donor details come from another sample of the same person, matched by shared clones. The chain couples TRBV24-1 to TRBJ2-3; TRBD2 could be the D gene, as 6 bases match. At the DNA level, the sequence is TGTGCCACCAGTGATTCGGGACTTAACACAGATACGCAGTATTTT. Its product reads: CATSDSGLNTDTQYF.